This TCR beta chain was recorded in a study of blood T cell repertoires in COVID-19. Study in general: Donors in the United States, Italy and Spain gave samples during acute or convalescent COVID-19. From T cells, B-cell-depleted T cells, or PBMCs came the material, which was cDNA or gDNA.

Original handling: It was from reference gene primer amplification that nucleated cell counts were estimated. Here immunoSEQ multiplex PCR was the method, and the copy in TCRdb shows in-frame clones only, minus some. Clone size and V and J calls were adopted from that table, with D and trimming inferred from the DNA. The sample holds 250,000 to 350,000 clones; approximately 83% are singletons and the top ten take about a sixth. This CDR3 is 15 amino acids long. Losses at the gene ends were 5 bases for V and 6 bases for J; bases not matched to a gene: 6. The V gene's germline CDR1 is LNHDA and CDR2 SQIVND (reference sequence). Patients in Seattle were enrolled during active infection, then followed longitudinally.

The chain carries TRBV19 and TRBJ1-6; TRBD1 aligns across 8 bases. The clonotype was recovered from a person aged 65 to 85 with COVID-19, enrolled during active disease. The sample comprised peripheral blood. The CDR3 region is CASSLGTGINSPLHF. For the CDR3, the DNA is TGTGCCAGTAGTCTCGGGACAGGAATTAATTCACCCCTCCACTTT.